Included here is one T cell receptor (beta chain) sequence, with context. Its target is unknown. This sample stems from a study of Ad26.COV2.S vaccination and SARS-CoV-2 variants. For the study at large: The authors gave Ad26.COV2.S intramuscularly, either once or twice 56 days apart. Study observations and caveats: Vaccinees showed greater spike-specific TCR breadth than placebo recipients.

The V end lost 0 bases, the J end lost 2 bases, and 10 bases lay between the germline ends. This CDR3 region has 15 residues. Germline assignment: CDR1 SGHRS and CDR2 YFSETQ. Sequencing was performed with immunoSEQ multiplex PCR; in TCRdb, only in-frame clones are kept and a portion is missing. This repertoire shows some 460,000 clones, 70% to 90% found once; its top ten account for about 1.5%. Treatment noted: some 20 received Ad26.COV2.S at low or high dose, single or two shots; 5 received placebo; per-sample allocation not given. On day 63 after the first injection, vaccine and placebo recipients gave samples.

The sample here was peripheral blood, taken in a trial of Ad26.COV2.S vaccine versus placebo. The rearrangement links TRBV5-1 to TRBJ2-3, with D possibly matching TRBD2 (6 bases). The TCR comes from a person between 18 and 65 years old who received the Ad26.COV2.S COVID-19 vaccine or a placebo. The CDR3 sequence is CASSLVAGNTDTQYF. The DNA of the CDR3 is TGCGCCAGCAGCTTGGTGGCGGGAAACACAGATACGCAGTATTTT.